This T cell receptor (beta chain) was captured in a study of tumor-infiltrating lymphocytes in primary liver carcinoma. Germline lookup yields CDR1 MDHEN and CDR2 SYDVKM. The CDR3 runs to 15 residues. V dropped 6 bases and J dropped 2; count of bases not matched to a gene: 9. RNA and DNA were co-extracted from about 19-30 mg of unsorted bulk tissue. A primer matching the constant region was used to make TCR beta cDNA from around 550 ng of total RNA. Three nested multiplex PCR rounds, a slightly modified ARM-PCR, produced the libraries for TCR beta. The first two PCR rounds used TRBV1-TRBV30 forward primers with a C-beta reverse primer, roughly 10 cycles each. MiXCR, applied by TCRdb to the multiplex PCR reads, yields one record per CDR3 protein. The sample consists of around 190,000 distinct CDR3 sequences, 85% of them appearing once. As for this clonotype: A much larger clone is a single base away; this may be a read error.

V gene TRBV28 combines with J gene TRBJ1-2, with 7 bases fitting TRBD1. This sequence originates from a man between 35 and 55 years old with primary liver carcinoma and hepatitis B virus infection. Source material: tumor tissue from primary liver carcinoma. CDR3 region: CASRSRTGRNYGYTF. The CDR3 DNA is TGTGCCAGCAGATCCAGGACAGGACGAAACTATGGCTACACCTTC.